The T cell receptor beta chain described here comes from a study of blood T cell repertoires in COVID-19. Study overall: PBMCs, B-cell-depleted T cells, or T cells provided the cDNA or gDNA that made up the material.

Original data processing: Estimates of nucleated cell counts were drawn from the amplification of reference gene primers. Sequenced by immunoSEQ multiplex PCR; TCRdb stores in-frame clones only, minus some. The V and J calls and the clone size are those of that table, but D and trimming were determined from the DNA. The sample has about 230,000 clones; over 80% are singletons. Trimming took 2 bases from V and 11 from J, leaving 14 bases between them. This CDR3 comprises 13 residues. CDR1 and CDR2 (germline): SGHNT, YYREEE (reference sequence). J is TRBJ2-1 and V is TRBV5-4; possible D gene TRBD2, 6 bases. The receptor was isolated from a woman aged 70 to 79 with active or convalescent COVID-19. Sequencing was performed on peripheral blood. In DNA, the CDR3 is TGTGCCAGCAGCTTAAGGGGAGGCGATAAGCAGTTCTTC. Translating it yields CASSLRGGDKQFF.